This T cell receptor (beta chain) was found in a study of blood T cell repertoires in COVID-19 (dated by TCRdb to the early 2020s). About the study as a whole: Collaborator samples came from the United States, Italy and Spain and covered acute and convalescent phases of COVID-19. The material from the prospective study consisted of cDNA or gDNA derived from T cells, B-cell-depleted T cells, or PBMCs. The dataset comprised deeply sampled blood TCRbeta repertoires from subjects exposed to, actively infected with, or recovered from COVID-19. The repertoires were released in a freely available public database intended as a resource for research on the immune response to SARS-CoV-2. The samples were drawn from the first 160 participants of the ongoing ImmuneRACE study and from 950 to 1,500 subjects provided by 6 global collaborators. Sample metadata almost always included a de-identified subject ID, COVID-19 status, age in years and sex. Where available, HLA class I and class II types were obtained from metadata supplied by the sample provider rather than from assay-based typing. Broad study findings and their caveats: The amount of clinical and demographic metadata varied by source and participant and was provided uncurated.

This clone was picked up a small number of times. The target of this receptor is not known. Base qualities are missing; no much larger clone stands one base away. Whole blood was collected in K2EDTA tubes by collaborating institutions according to the institutions' own protocols. Collaborator samples were shipped for TCRbeta analysis as frozen whole blood, isolated PBMCs, or DNA extracted from either sample type. TCRbeta CDR3 regions were amplified from genomic DNA using the immunoSEQ Assay, a bias-controlled multiplex PCR. On the study's bioinformatics: Nucleated cell counts per sample were estimated from amplification of reference gene primers within the assay. To quantify the absolute abundance of each unique TCRbeta CDR3 rearrangement, sequence reads were collapsed and filtered. For each sample, productive Simpson clonality was calculated as the square root of Simpson's diversity index across productive rearrangements. TCRdb took this table from immuneACCESS and kept in-frame rearrangements with V and J called. Such tables lack part of the clones; where checked against another copy, unresolved V genes explain under half of the gap, and the rest is unexplained. The DNA gave D and trimming, while V, J and clone size come from that table. The sample records roughly 250,000 clones, around 82% of which are singletons. The leading ten clones occupy less than 10% of the sample.

The CDR3, from cysteine to phenylalanine, totals 15 residues. The entry retains the CDR3 DNA only, 45 bases that are in frame from base 1. The germline V gene (reference sequence) yields LNHDA for CDR1 and SQIVND for CDR2. V was cut back by 3 bases and J by 3 bases, leaving a gap of 15 bases between them. The sample was peripheral blood. This receptor was identified in a human donor in a cohort sampled during active COVID-19. The chain links TRBV19 with TRBJ2-7, with TRBD1 tentatively as D gene (7 bases match). CDR3 sequence: CASSMGGQAYYEQYF. DNA sequence: TGTGCCAGTAGTATGGGAGGACAGGCATACTACGAGCAGTACTTC.